This is a list of T cell receptor beta chains from one sample in a study of cytomegalovirus exposure and HLA in healthy donors. Clones were read by immunoSEQ multiplex PCR, and TCRdb kept only the in-frame ones, dropping some. The data contain more than 95,000 clones, over 70% of them singletons. Sequenced material: PBMCs. Every receptor here comes from a man aged 50-59 years in good health and CMV-seropositive. The CDR3 runs from the conserved cysteine through the conserved F or W. A D gene is named only where the DNA matches it firmly. Clone size is stated in some rows and not others, as once, few, many or a class when expanded.

clone size: .; D gene: .; J gene: TRBJ2-7; V gene: TRBV5-8; CDR3 DNA: TGTGCCAGCAGCTTGGCATCCTACGAGCAGTACTTC; CDR3 protein: CASSLASYEQYF
clone size: .; D gene: TRBD2; J gene: TRBJ2-3; V gene: TRBV6-4; CDR3 DNA: TGTGCCAGCAGCCCCCTAGCGGGGAGCACAGATACGCAGTATTTT; CDR3 protein: CASSPLAGSTDTQYF
clone size: .; D gene: .; J gene: TRBJ2-1; V gene: TRBV19; CDR3 DNA: TGTGCCAGTAGTATGGGTTTGGGAGCCTATGAGCAGTTCTTC; CDR3 protein: CASSMGLGAYEQFF
clone size: .; D gene: TRBD2; J gene: TRBJ2-1; V gene: TRBV12-5; CDR3 DNA: TGTGCTAGTGGCAATCCCGGGACTAGCGGTTACAATGAGCAGTTCTTC; CDR3 protein: CASGNPGTSGYNEQFF
clone size: .; D gene: .; J gene: TRBJ1-1; V gene: TRBV2; CDR3 DNA: TGTGCCAGCATACCAACGGGGGGCGTTAACACTGAAGCTTTCTTT; CDR3 protein: CASIPTGGVNTEAFF
clone size: .; D gene: TRBD1; J gene: TRBJ1-2; V gene: TRBV7-9; CDR3 DNA: TGTGCCAGCAGCTCGGGACAGGGGTTTTATGGCTACACCTTC; CDR3 protein: CASSSGQGFYGYTF
clone size: .; D gene: TRBD2; J gene: TRBJ2-1; V gene: TRBV10-3; CDR3 DNA: TGTGCCATCAGTGAGCCCGGGACTAGTGCAGACAATGAGCAGTTCTTC; CDR3 protein: CAISEPGTSADNEQFF
clone size: .; D gene: .; J gene: TRBJ1-2; V gene: TRBV27; CDR3 DNA: TGTGCCAGCAGAACAGGAGATACATCCTATGTGGGCTACACCTTC; CDR3 protein: CASRTGDTSYVGYTF
clone size: .; D gene: TRBD2; J gene: TRBJ2-1; V gene: TRBV7-9; CDR3 DNA: TGTGCCAGCAGACCAGCGGGGGGACTAGCGGTGCCTAATGAGCAGTTCTTC; CDR3 protein: CASRPAGGLAVPNEQFF
clone size: .; D gene: .; J gene: TRBJ2-7; V gene: TRBV6-5; CDR3 DNA: TGTGCCAGCAGTTACGGACAAGAAACCTACGAGCAGTACTTC; CDR3 protein: CASSYGQETYEQYF
clone size: .; D gene: .; J gene: TRBJ2-1; V gene: TRBV15; CDR3 DNA: TGTGCCACCAGCAGAGACTACCACAATGAGCAGTTCTTC; CDR3 protein: CATSRDYHNEQFF
clone size: .; D gene: TRBD2; J gene: TRBJ2-2; V gene: TRBV18; CDR3 DNA: TGTGCCAGCTCAGAGGGACTAGCGGGAGCCCCTTCCACCGGGGAGCTGTTTTTT; CDR3 protein: CASSEGLAGAPSTGELFF
clone size: .; D gene: .; J gene: TRBJ2-1; V gene: TRBV7-9; CDR3 DNA: TGTGCCAGCAGCGAACAGGGGGGGAATGAGCAGTTCTTC; CDR3 protein: CASSEQGGNEQFF
clone size: .; D gene: TRBD1; J gene: TRBJ1-3; V gene: TRBV6-5; CDR3 DNA: TGTGCCAGCAGTACCGGGACAGTAGGAAACACCATATATTTT; CDR3 protein: CASSTGTVGNTIYF
clone size: once; D gene: TRBD2; J gene: TRBJ2-3; V gene: TRBV7-8; CDR3 DNA: TGTGCCAGCTCCCCCGCGGGAGGGCTAACAGATACGCAGTATTTT; CDR3 protein: CASSPAGGLTDTQYF
clone size: .; D gene: .; J gene: TRBJ2-1; V gene: TRBV7-9; CDR3 DNA: TGTGCCAGCAGCTTAGGAGGTTACGGCAATGAGCAGTTCTTC; CDR3 protein: CASSLGGYGNEQFF
clone size: few; D gene: .; J gene: TRBJ2-7; V gene: TRBV4-3; CDR3 DNA: TGCGCCAGCAGCCAAGGAGTTAGCGCGAGCTACGAGCAGTACTTC; CDR3 protein: CASSQGVSASYEQYF
clone size: once; D gene: .; J gene: TRBJ2-7; V gene: TRBV4-1; CDR3 DNA: TGCGCCAGCAGCCAAGATCGTGCCAGAACCTACGAGCAGTACTTC; CDR3 protein: CASSQDRARTYEQYF
clone size: .; D gene: .; J gene: TRBJ2-3; V gene: TRBV7-2; CDR3 DNA: TGTGCCAGCAAACAGGGAGACACAGATACGCAGTATTTT; CDR3 protein: CASKQGDTDTQYF
clone size: .; D gene: TRBD1; J gene: TRBJ2-3; V gene: TRBV11-1; CDR3 DNA: TGTGCCAGCAGCTTCGACAGGGGTAGCGCAGATACGCAGTATTTT; CDR3 protein: CASSFDRGSADTQYF
clone size: .; D gene: .; J gene: TRBJ2-7; V gene: TRBV7-9; CDR3 DNA: TGTGCCAGCAGCCACCTAACAGAGTCCCCCTACGAGCAGTACTTC; CDR3 protein: CASSHLTESPYEQYF
clone size: .; D gene: TRBD2; J gene: TRBJ2-5; V gene: TRBV6-5; CDR3 DNA: TGTGCCAGCAGTCCGACTAGCGGGAAATCAGAGACCCAGTACTTC; CDR3 protein: CASSPTSGKSETQYF
clone size: .; D gene: TRBD1; J gene: TRBJ2-3; V gene: TRBV2; CDR3 DNA: TGTGCCAGCAGTGGGGACAGGGGCGCGACAGATACGCAGTATTTT; CDR3 protein: CASSGDRGATDTQYF
clone size: .; D gene: .; J gene: TRBJ2-7; V gene: TRBV6-1; CDR3 DNA: TGTGCCAGCAGTCGGAGTAGTGACGGGGTCGGAGAGCAGTACTTC; CDR3 protein: CASSRSSDGVGEQYF
clone size: .; D gene: TRBD1; J gene: TRBJ2-3; V gene: TRBV28; CDR3 DNA: TGTGCCAGCAGACTCCAATTAGGGACAGACCCTGGGACGCCCTGGGGCACAGATACGCAGTATTTT; CDR3 protein: CASRLQLGTDPGTPWGTDTQYF
clone size: .; D gene: TRBD2; J gene: TRBJ2-1; V gene: TRBV28; CDR3 DNA: TGTGCCAGCAGTTTAAGGGCGGGGGGGGTCCATGAGCAGTTCTTC; CDR3 protein: CASSLRAGGVHEQFF
clone size: .; D gene: TRBD1; J gene: TRBJ1-1; V gene: TRBV12-5; CDR3 DNA: TGTGCTAGTGGTTTGAATTCAGGGACAGGGGGGAAACTGTCGCCAGCTTTCTTT; CDR3 protein: CASGLNSGTGGKLSPAFF
clone size: few; D gene: TRBD2; J gene: TRBJ2-3; V gene: TRBV28; CDR3 DNA: TGTGCCAGCAGTTTACTCGGCGGGAGGGCCACAGATACGCAGTATTTT; CDR3 protein: CASSLLGGRATDTQYF
clone size: .; D gene: .; J gene: TRBJ2-5; V gene: TRBV6-5; CDR3 DNA: TGTGCCAGCAGTTACTCGACTCTCGAGACCCAGTACTTC; CDR3 protein: CASSYSTLETQYF
clone size: .; D gene: .; J gene: TRBJ2-1; V gene: TRBV6-1; CDR3 DNA: TGTGCCAGCAGTGATCTTACCGGGAGCACCAATGAGCAGTTCTTC; CDR3 protein: CASSDLTGSTNEQFF
clone size: .; D gene: .; J gene: TRBJ1-1; V gene: TRBV29-1; CDR3 DNA: TGCAGCGTTCCGGACATATCATTGAACACTGAAGCTTTCTTT; CDR3 protein: CSVPDISLNTEAFF
clone size: once; D gene: TRBD1; J gene: TRBJ2-7; V gene: TRBV27; CDR3 DNA: TGTGCCAGCAGACCTGGGACAGGGGCGGCCTACGAGCAGTACTTC; CDR3 protein: CASRPGTGAAYEQYF
clone size: once; D gene: TRBD2; J gene: TRBJ2-5; V gene: TRBV7-9; CDR3 DNA: TGTGCCAGCAGCCCCGGGGGTAGCGGGGCGTACCAAGAGACCCAGTACTTC; CDR3 protein: CASSPGGSGAYQETQYF
clone size: .; D gene: .; J gene: TRBJ2-3; V gene: TRBV5-1; CDR3 DNA: TGCGCCAGCAGCTTGGGACAGGCCACAGATACGCAGTATTTT; CDR3 protein: CASSLGQATDTQYF
clone size: .; D gene: .; J gene: TRBJ2-5; V gene: TRBV29-1; CDR3 DNA: TGCAGCGGACTCGTCCAAGAGACCCAGTACTTC; CDR3 protein: CSGLVQETQYF
clone size: .; D gene: TRBD1; J gene: TRBJ2-7; V gene: TRBV28; CDR3 DNA: TGTGCCAGCAGTACTACAGGGGAAGGGGCCTACGAGCAGTACTTC; CDR3 protein: CASSTTGEGAYEQYF
clone size: few; D gene: TRBD2; J gene: TRBJ2-2; V gene: TRBV11-1; CDR3 DNA: TGTGCCAGCAGCTTTGGGACTAGCGGGAGGAACACCGGGGAGCTGTTTTTT; CDR3 protein: CASSFGTSGRNTGELFF
clone size: .; D gene: TRBD2; J gene: TRBJ2-5; V gene: TRBV11-2; CDR3 DNA: TGTGCCAGCAGCACAGGGACTAGCGGGGCCGGCCAGTACTTC; CDR3 protein: CASSTGTSGAGQYF
clone size: .; D gene: TRBD1; J gene: TRBJ1-5; V gene: TRBV27; CDR3 DNA: TGTGCCAGCCGGAGGGGACAGGGGGCTTGGCAGCCCCAGCATTTT; CDR3 protein: CASRRGQGAWQPQHF
clone size: .; D gene: TRBD1; J gene: TRBJ2-7; V gene: TRBV27; CDR3 DNA: TGTGCCAGCAGTTTCTTGGGACAGGGCGAGCAGTACTTC; CDR3 protein: CASSFLGQGEQYF
clone size: few; D gene: .; J gene: TRBJ2-4; V gene: TRBV14; CDR3 DNA: TGTGCCAGCAGCCAAGAAGGGTCGCAGGCTAGCGGCCCTCAGGGGCCTATCTCCAAAAACATTCAGTACTTC; CDR3 protein: CASSQEGSQASGPQGPISKNIQYF
clone size: .; D gene: TRBD2; J gene: TRBJ2-1; V gene: TRBV5-4; CDR3 DNA: TGTGCCAGCAGCTTGAGACTAGCGGGAGACATTGATGAGCAGTTCTTC; CDR3 protein: CASSLRLAGDIDEQFF
clone size: .; D gene: .; J gene: TRBJ1-2; V gene: TRBV28; CDR3 DNA: TGTGCCAGCAGTTATCAGACCGAGGGAAAATATGGCTACACCTTC; CDR3 protein: CASSYQTEGKYGYTF
clone size: .; D gene: TRBD2; J gene: TRBJ2-1; V gene: TRBV10-2; CDR3 DNA: TGCGCCAGCAGCGATCTAGCGGGAGGGGGGGATGAGCAGTTCTTC; CDR3 protein: CASSDLAGGGDEQFF
clone size: .; D gene: .; J gene: TRBJ2-2; V gene: TRBV6-5; CDR3 DNA: TGTGCCAGCAGTTGGCTGACAGAGAACACCGGGGAGCTGTTTTTT; CDR3 protein: CASSWLTENTGELFF
clone size: .; D gene: TRBD1; J gene: TRBJ2-5; V gene: TRBV4-2; CDR3 DNA: TGTGCCAGCAGCCCTGTCCAAGACAGGGTGGAGACCCAGTACTTC; CDR3 protein: CASSPVQDRVETQYF
clone size: .; D gene: TRBD1; J gene: TRBJ1-1; V gene: TRBV27; CDR3 DNA: TGTGCCAGCAGTTTCTGGACAGGGCCAGCTTTCTTT; CDR3 protein: CASSFWTGPAFF
clone size: .; D gene: TRBD2; J gene: TRBJ2-3; V gene: TRBV25-1; CDR3 DNA: TGTGCCAGCAGTGAATCTAATAGCGGGAGACGAGATACGCAGTATTTT; CDR3 protein: CASSESNSGRRDTQYF
clone size: .; D gene: .; J gene: TRBJ1-1; V gene: TRBV15; CDR3 DNA: TGTGCCACCAGCACAACCACAGGGAAGCCAGCTTTCTTT; CDR3 protein: CATSTTTGKPAFF
clone size: once; D gene: TRBD1; J gene: TRBJ2-2; V gene: TRBV6-4; CDR3 DNA: TGTGCCAGCAAGGGGGCGCACACCGGGGAGCTGTTTTTT; CDR3 protein: CASKGAHTGELFF
clone size: once; D gene: .; J gene: TRBJ2-2; V gene: TRBV7-8; CDR3 DNA: TGTGCCAGCAGCGCGTCTAGCGCGGGAAACACCGGGGAGCTGTTTTTT; CDR3 protein: CASSASSAGNTGELFF
clone size: .; D gene: TRBD1; J gene: TRBJ2-2; V gene: TRBV29-1; CDR3 DNA: TGCAGCGTTGTACAGGGGGCCGGGGAGCTATTTTTT; CDR3 protein: CSVVQGAGELFF
clone size: .; D gene: .; J gene: TRBJ2-7; V gene: TRBV18; CDR3 DNA: TGTGCCAGCTCACCAACAGGTCCCGGGTCTAACGAGCAGTACTTC; CDR3 protein: CASSPTGPGSNEQYF
clone size: .; D gene: .; J gene: TRBJ2-3; V gene: TRBV7-2; CDR3 DNA: TGTGCCAGCAGCTCCTCCGCGGGAATCACAGATACGCAGTATTTT; CDR3 protein: CASSSSAGITDTQYF
clone size: .; D gene: TRBD1; J gene: TRBJ1-2; V gene: TRBV5-6; CDR3 DNA: TGTGCCAGCAGCGAAACCAGGGGGCGGGTTTATGGCTACACCTTC; CDR3 protein: CASSETRGRVYGYTF